This T cell receptor beta chain was sequenced for a study of blood T cells in healthy people across ages. Then a second PCR, running about 6 to 12 cycles, was carried out with a sample-barcoded 5' primer and a J-beta primer mix. Sequencing yielded, for each sample, at least 2.5 million paired-end reads carrying CDR3. Each CDR3 protein gets one entry after TCRdb re-called the 5' RACE reads with MiXCR. The repertoire includes hundreds of thousands of distinct CDR3 sequences, around 30% of them detected once, and 15% to 20% sits in the top ten. The sample providers were healthy Caucasian people from Russia, aged about 6 to 90. At least 7 million PBMCs were isolated per sample. This clonotype was detected only a few times. The CDR3 extends over 15 amino acids. With 2 bases removed from V and 5 bases from J, the gap between germline ends came to 13 bases. Per germline, CDR1 SGHAT and CDR2 FQNNGV.

Sequencing used blood. The receptor was derived from a woman older than 75 in good health. The V call is TRBV11-2, the J call TRBJ2-1; TRBD1 is a possible D gene (7 bases). This CDR3 reads CASSLRRGANNEQFF. The CDR3 DNA is TGTGCCAGCAGCTTACGCAGGGGGGCTAACAATGAGCAGTTCTTC.